This T cell receptor (beta chain) stems from a study of T-cell reconstitution after alpha-beta-depleted transplantation in children. Notes on the study in general: Newly generated T cells supplied most T-cell counts and diversity one year post-transplant. Where alpha-beta T cells came from about two months after transplant was reportedly several hundred expanded graft clones. For some patients, TCRbeta diversity was high at day 60 because of recipient T cells and thymic progenitors that survived.

Unique molecular identifiers were built into the TCRbeta library. Each CDR3 protein gets one entry after TCRdb re-called the PCR reads with MiXCR. The sample lists over 100,000 distinct CDR3 sequences; 10% were seen once. V gave up 3 bases and J gave up 2 bases, with 11 bases separating them. CDR1 and CDR2 (germline): MNHEY, SMNVEV (reference sequence). The CDR3 contains 14 residues. This clonotype was counted between two and nine times. Its antigen is unidentified. This TCR was sampled from a boy aged 2 to 10 with acute lymphoblastic leukemia, due to receive a stem cell transplant. The material was PBMCs, obtained before TCRalphabeta/CD19-depleted stem cell transplant. V is TRBV27 and J is TRBJ2-7; D is unresolved. In nucleotides, the CDR3 is TGTGCCAGCAGTTTGCTCGGGTTCCCCTACGAGCAGTACTTC. It yields the protein CASSLLGFPYEQYF.